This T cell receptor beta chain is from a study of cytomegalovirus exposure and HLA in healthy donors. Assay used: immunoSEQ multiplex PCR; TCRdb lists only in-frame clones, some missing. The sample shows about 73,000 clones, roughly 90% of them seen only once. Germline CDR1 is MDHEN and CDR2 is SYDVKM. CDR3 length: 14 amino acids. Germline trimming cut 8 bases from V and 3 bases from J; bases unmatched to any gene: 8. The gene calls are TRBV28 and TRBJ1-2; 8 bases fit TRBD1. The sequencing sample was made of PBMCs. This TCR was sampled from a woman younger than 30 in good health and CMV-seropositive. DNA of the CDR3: TGTGCCAGCTGCAGGGGGCAAGCGCACTATGGCTACACCTTC. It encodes CASCRGQAHYGYTF.